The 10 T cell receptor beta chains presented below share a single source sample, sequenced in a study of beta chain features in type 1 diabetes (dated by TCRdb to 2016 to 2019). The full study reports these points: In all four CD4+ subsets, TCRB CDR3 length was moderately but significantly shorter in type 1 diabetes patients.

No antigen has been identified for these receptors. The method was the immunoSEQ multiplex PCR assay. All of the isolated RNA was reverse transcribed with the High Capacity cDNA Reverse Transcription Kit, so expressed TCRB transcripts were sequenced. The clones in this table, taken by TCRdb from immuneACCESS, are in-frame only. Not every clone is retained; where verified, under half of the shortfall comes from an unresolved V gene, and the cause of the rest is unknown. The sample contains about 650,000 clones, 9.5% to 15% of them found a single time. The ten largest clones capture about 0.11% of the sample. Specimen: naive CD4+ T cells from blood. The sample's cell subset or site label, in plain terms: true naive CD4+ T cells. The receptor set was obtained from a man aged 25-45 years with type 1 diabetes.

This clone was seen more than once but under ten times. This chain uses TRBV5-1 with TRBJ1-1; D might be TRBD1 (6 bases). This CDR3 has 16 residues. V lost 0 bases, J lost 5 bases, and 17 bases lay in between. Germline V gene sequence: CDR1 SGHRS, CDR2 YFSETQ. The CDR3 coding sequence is TGCGCCAGCAGCTTGGAAGGGACAACGTTGGGTACTGAAGCTTTCTTT. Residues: CASSLEGTTLGTEAFF.

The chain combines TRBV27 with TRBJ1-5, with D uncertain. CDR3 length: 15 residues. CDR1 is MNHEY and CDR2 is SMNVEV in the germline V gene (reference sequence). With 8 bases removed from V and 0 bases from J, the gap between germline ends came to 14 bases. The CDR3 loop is CASSETMYSNQPQHF. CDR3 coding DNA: TGTGCCAGCTCAGAGACCATGTATAGCAATCAGCCCCAGCATTTT.

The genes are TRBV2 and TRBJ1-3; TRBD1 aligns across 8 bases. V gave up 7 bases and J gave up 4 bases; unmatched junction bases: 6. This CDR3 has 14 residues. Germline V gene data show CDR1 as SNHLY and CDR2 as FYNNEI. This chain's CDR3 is CASTKRDRGNTIYF. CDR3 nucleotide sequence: TGTGCCAGCACCAAAAGGGACAGGGGAAACACCATATATTTT.

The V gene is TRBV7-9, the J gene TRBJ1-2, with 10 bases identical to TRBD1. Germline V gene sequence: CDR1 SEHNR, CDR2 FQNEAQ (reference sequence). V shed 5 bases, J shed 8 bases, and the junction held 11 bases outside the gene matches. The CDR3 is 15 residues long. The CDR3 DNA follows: TGTGCCAGCAGCCCCTGGACAGGGGGGCCAGGAGGCTACACCTTC. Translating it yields CASSPWTGGPGGYTF.

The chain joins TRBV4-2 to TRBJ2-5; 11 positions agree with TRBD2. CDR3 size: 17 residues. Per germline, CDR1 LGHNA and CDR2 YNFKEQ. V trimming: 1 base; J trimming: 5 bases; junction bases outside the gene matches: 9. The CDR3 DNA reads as TGTGCCAGCAGCCAAGCCTCGCTAGCGGGGGGAGCTGAGACCCAGTACTTC. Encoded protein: CASSQASLAGGAETQYF.

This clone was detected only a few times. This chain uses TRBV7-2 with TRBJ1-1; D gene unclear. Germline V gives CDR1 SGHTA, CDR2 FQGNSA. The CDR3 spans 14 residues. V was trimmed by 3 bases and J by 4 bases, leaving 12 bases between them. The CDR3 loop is CASSFGPSFTEAFF. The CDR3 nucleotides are TGTGCCAGCAGCTTCGGTCCTTCCTTCACTGAAGCTTTCTTT.

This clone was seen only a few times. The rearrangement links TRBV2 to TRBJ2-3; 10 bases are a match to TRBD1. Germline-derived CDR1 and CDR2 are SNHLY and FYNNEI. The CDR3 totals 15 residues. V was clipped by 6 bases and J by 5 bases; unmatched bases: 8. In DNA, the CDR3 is TGTGCCAGCAGGGGTCGGGACAGGGGAGGAGATACGCAGTATTTT. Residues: CASRGRDRGGDTQYF.

In DNA form, the CDR3 reads TGTGCCAGCAGCTTAGCAGGCGGTGAGGTGGGGGAGCAGTACTTC. It translates to CASSLAGGEVGEQYF. This chain links TRBV7-9 with TRBJ2-7; D is uncertain. Germline V lookup: CDR1 SEHNR, CDR2 FQNEAQ (reference sequence). This CDR3 contains 15 residues. V was clipped by 0 bases and J by 7 bases, with 16 bases between them.

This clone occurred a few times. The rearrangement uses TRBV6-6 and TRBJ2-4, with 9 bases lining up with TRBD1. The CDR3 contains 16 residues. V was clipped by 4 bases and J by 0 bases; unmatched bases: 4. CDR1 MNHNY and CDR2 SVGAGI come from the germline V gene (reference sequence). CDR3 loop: CASSSDRGLAKNIQYF. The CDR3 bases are TGTGCCAGCAGTTCCGACAGGGGGTTAGCCAAAAACATTCAGTACTTC.

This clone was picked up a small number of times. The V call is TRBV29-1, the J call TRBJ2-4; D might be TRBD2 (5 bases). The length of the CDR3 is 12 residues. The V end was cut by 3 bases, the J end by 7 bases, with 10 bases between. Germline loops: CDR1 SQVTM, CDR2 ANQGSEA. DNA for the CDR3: TGCAGCGTTGAGCCCCCGGGGAACATTCAGTACTTC. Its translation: CSVEPPGNIQYF. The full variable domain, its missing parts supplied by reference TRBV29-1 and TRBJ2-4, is SAVISQKPSRDICQRGTSLTIQCQVDSQVTMMFWYRQQPGQSLTLIATANQGSEATYESGFVIDKFPISRPNLTFSTLTVSNMSPEDSSIYLCSVEPPGNIQYFGAGTRLSVL.